This T cell receptor beta chain came from a study of regulatory T cells in long-lasting Graves disease. This clonotype was recorded a few times. A much larger clonotype is one base distant, so this may be a read error. CDR3 size: 15 residues. The V segment lost 6 bases and the J segment 2 bases; nucleotides outside the gene matches: 4. The V gene's germline CDR1 is ENHRY and CDR2 SYGVKD. Construction of TCR beta libraries relied on iRepertoire HTBI primers and on Arm-PCR targeting CDR3 regions. One entry per CDR3 protein, called by TCRdb with MiXCR from the multiplex PCR reads. The sample carries over 350,000 distinct CDR3 sequences, roughly 15% recorded once. Time point here: newly diagnosed GD, antithyroid drugs for less than 3 months. Extracted RNA from PBMCs served as the source of the TCR library. A further study also used this sample, focusing on T cells in Graves' hyperthyroidism and ophthalmopathy. This second study notes: Diagnosis relied on clinical symptoms, serum thyroxine and TRAb, thyroid ultrasound and orbital computed tomography. Blood also contained most expanded thyroid clonotypes above 0.001. Onset of ophthalmopathy came a median 6.5 months after the model predicted it.

Sequencing was performed on peripheral blood mononuclear cells (PBMCs), taken at new diagnosis, from a patient treated with antithyroid drugs. The V call is TRBV10-3, the J call TRBJ1-5; 10 bases align to TRBD1. This receptor was obtained from a woman aged 45-60 years with Graves disease. CDR3 DNA sequence: TGTGCCATCAGGACCGGGACAGGGGGCAATCAGCCCCAGCATTTT. Encoded protein: CAIRTGTGGNQPQHF.